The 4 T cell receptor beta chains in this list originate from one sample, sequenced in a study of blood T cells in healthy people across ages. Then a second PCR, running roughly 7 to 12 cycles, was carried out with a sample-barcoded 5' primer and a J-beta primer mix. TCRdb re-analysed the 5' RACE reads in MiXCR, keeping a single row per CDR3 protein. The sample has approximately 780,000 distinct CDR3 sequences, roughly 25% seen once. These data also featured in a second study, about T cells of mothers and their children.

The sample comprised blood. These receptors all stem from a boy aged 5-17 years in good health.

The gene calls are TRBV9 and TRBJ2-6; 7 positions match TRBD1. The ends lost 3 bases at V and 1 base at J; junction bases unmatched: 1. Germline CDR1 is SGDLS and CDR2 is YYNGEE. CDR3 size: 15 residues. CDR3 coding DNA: TGTGCCAGCAGCGCACAGGGGTCTGGGGCCAACGTCCTGACTTTC. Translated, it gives CASSAQGSGANVLTF.

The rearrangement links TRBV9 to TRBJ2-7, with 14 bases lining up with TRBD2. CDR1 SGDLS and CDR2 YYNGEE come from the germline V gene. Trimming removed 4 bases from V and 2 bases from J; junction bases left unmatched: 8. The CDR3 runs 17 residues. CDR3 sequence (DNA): TGTGCCAGCAGCAAAGGACTAGCGGGGGGTCACACCTACGAGCAGTACTTC. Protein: CASSKGLAGGHTYEQYF. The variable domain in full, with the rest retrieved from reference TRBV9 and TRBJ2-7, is DSGVTQTPKHLITATGQRVTLRCSPRSGDLSVYWYQQSLDQGLQFLIQYYNGEERAKGNILERFSAQQFPDLHSELNLSSLELGDSALYFCASSKGLAGGHTYEQYFGPGTRLTVT.

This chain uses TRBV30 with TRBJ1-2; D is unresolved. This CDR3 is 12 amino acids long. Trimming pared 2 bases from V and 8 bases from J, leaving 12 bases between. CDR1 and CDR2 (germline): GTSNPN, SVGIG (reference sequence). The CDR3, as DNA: TGTGCCTGGAGTTTATCTACCCTAGGCTACACCTTC. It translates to CAWSLSTLGYTF.

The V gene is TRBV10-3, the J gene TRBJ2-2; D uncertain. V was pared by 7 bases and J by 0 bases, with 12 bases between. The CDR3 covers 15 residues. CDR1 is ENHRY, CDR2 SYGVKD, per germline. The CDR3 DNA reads TGTGCCATCAAAGGCCAGCCCTCGAACACCGGGGAGCTGTTTTTT. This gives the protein CAIKGQPSNTGELFF.